This T cell receptor beta chain emerged from a study of cytomegalovirus exposure and HLA in healthy donors. Trimming took off 3 bases at V and 3 bases at J, with 7 bases between the two ends. The CDR3 loop spans 13 amino acids. CDR1 SGHKS and CDR2 YYEKEE come from the germline V gene (reference sequence). PCR used 60 Vbeta primers and 13 Jbeta primers. Sequencing was performed with immunoSEQ multiplex PCR; in TCRdb, only in-frame clones are kept and a portion is missing. The sample data list more than 130,000 clones. Study-wide results and caveats: TCR beta V- and J-gene trimming was later associated with a missense DCLRE1C variant.

Concerning this clone: Its antigen is not identified.

Input material: PBMCs. This chain uses TRBV5-5 with TRBJ1-5; D not certain. The clonotype comes from a man aged 40-55 years in good health and CMV-seronegative. In DNA, the CDR3 is TGTGCCAGCAGCTCGGGGTCCAATCAGCCCCAGCATTTT. This encodes CASSSGSNQPQHF.